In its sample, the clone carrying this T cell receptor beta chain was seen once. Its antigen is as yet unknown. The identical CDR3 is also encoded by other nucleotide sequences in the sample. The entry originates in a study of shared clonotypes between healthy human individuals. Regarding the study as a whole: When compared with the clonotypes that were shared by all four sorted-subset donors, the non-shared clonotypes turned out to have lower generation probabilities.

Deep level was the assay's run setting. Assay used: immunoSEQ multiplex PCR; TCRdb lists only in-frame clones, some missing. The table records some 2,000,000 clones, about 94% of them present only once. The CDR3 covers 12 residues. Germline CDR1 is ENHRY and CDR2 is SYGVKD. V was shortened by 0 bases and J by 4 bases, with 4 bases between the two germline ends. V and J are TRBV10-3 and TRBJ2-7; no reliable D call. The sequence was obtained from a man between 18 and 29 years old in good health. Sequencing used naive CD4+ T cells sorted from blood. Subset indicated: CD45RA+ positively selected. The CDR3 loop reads CAISESDYEQYF. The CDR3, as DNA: TGTGCCATCAGTGAGTCCGATTACGAGCAGTACTTC.